The T cell receptor beta chain described here comes from a study of blood T cell repertoires in COVID-19. At the level of the study: The samples span acute and convalescent COVID-19 from the United States, Italy and Spain. From T cells, B-cell-depleted T cells, or PBMCs came the material, which was cDNA or gDNA.

Per germline, CDR1 SGHTA and CDR2 FQGNSA. This CDR3 has 15 residues. The V and J ends lost 2 bases and 1 base respectively, with 9 bases between them. Original analysis: Estimation of nucleated cell counts relied on the amplification of reference gene primers. The protocol was immunoSEQ multiplex PCR, while the TCRdb copy is restricted to in-frame clones and leaves out a portion. V, J and clone size are those of that table, while D and trimming were read from the DNA. The sample has 80,000 or so clones, over 85% seen once; the top ten hold 2% to 3%. With respect to this clone: Other DNA variants within this sample encode the same CDR3.

The sequence was collected from a man aged 45-65 years with acute or convalescent COVID-19. The chain employs TRBV7-2 and TRBJ1-5; D ambiguous. The sequenced sample consisted of peripheral blood. CDR3 DNA sequence: TGTGCCAGCAGCTTATCTAGTGGAAGCAATCAGCCCCAGCATTTT. It codes for CASSLSSGSNQPQHF.